These 31 T cell receptor beta chains came from one sample sequenced in a study of CD8 T cells in Susac syndrome. RNA amounts of roughly 0.5 to 1 ug underwent reverse transcription with random hexamers. Each CDR3 protein is one row after TCRdb ran MiXCR on the immunoSEQ multiplex PCR reads. The sample lists 170,000 or so distinct CDR3 sequences, more than 95% occurring once. The sequenced sample was CD4+ T cells from PBMCs. The receptors originated from a human donor with Susac syndrome.

This clonotype was seen a handful of times. The CDR3 sequence: CASSLVGTGANVLTF. Here the CDR3 DNA reads TGTGCCAGCAGCTTGGTAGGGACTGGGGCCAACGTCCTGACTTTC. The chain joins TRBV5-4 to TRBJ2-6; D is ambiguous. The V and J ends lost 0 bases and 2 bases respectively, with 6 bases between them. The CDR3 runs to 15 residues. Per germline, CDR1 SGHNT and CDR2 YYREEE (reference sequence).

This clonotype appeared once. This rearrangement joins TRBV15 to TRBJ2-5; D remains unclear. In germline, CDR1 is LNHNV, CDR2 YYDKDF (reference sequence). The CDR3 extends over 14 amino acids. The germline V and J ends were trimmed by 0 bases and 3 bases, with 8 bases remaining between them. CDR3 sequence (DNA): TGTGCCACCAGCAGAGATCTCAAGAAAGAGACCCAGTACTTC. As protein: CATSRDLKKETQYF. Complete variable domain (other parts from reference TRBV15 and TRBJ2-5): DAMVIQNPRYQVTQFGKPVTLSCSQTLNHNVMYWYQQKSSQAPKLLFHYYDKDFNNEADTPDNFQSRRPNTSFCFLDIRSPGLGDTAMYLCATSRDLKKETQYFGPGTRLLVL.

V is TRBV7-3 and J is TRBJ2-7, with TRBD1 as a possible D gene (6 bases). Trimming left V 8 bases short and J 5 bases short, with 13 bases between. The V gene's germline CDR1 is SGHTA and CDR2 FQGTGA. The CDR3 is 12 amino acids. The CDR3 here is CASRDIFHEQYF. The DNA of the CDR3 is TGTGCCAGCCGGGACATCTTTCACGAGCAGTACTTC.

J is TRBJ2-2 and V is TRBV19, with D possibly being TRBD2 (5 bases). CDR1 is LNHDA, CDR2 SQIVND, per germline (reference sequence). Trimming shortened V by 7 bases and J by 7 bases, and 16 bases separated the two germline ends. The CDR3 has 14 residues. The CDR3 sequence: CASKIQGEGGELFF. CDR3 sequence (DNA): TGTGCCAGTAAAATCCAAGGAGAGGGCGGGGAGCTGTTTTTT.

The chain couples TRBV7-9 to TRBJ1-5; D might be TRBD1 (6 bases). Trimming took 6 bases from V and 8 from J, leaving 11 bases between them. Per germline, CDR1 SEHNR and CDR2 FQNEAQ (reference sequence). The CDR3 consists of 12 residues. The CDR3 DNA sequence: TGTGCCAGCAGTTCTAACAGGGAGCCCCAGCATTTT. Protein sequence: CASSSNREPQHF. Based on the CDR3 plus reference TRBV7-9 and TRBJ1-5, the full variable domain is DTGVSQNPRHKITKRGQNVTFRCDPISEHNRLYWYRQTLGQGPEFLTYFQNEAQLEKSRLLSDRFSAERPKGSFSTLEIQRTEQGDSAMYLCASSSNREPQHFGDGTRLSIL.

The chain carries TRBV9 and TRBJ1-1; D gene uncertain. The CDR3 length is 15 residues. Trimming pared 0 bases from V and 0 bases from J, leaving 9 bases between. Looked up from germline, CDR1 is SGDLS and CDR2 is YYNGEE. Here the CDR3 reads CASSVDDGLNTEAFF. For the CDR3, the DNA is TGTGCCAGCAGCGTAGACGATGGGTTGAACACTGAAGCTTTCTTT.

The chain recombines TRBV7-6 with TRBJ2-1; D possibly corresponds to TRBD2 (6 bases). This CDR3 spans 14 amino acids. Trimming shortened V by 0 bases and J by 9 bases, and 12 bases separated the two germline ends. The germline gives CDR1 SGHVS, CDR2 FNYEAQ. This CDR3 reads CASSLAYSGSEQFF. Written as DNA, the CDR3 is TGTGCCAGCAGCTTAGCTTATAGCGGCAGTGAGCAGTTCTTC.

This chain joins TRBV13 and TRBJ1-5, with unresolved D. Looked up from germline, CDR1 is PRHDT and CDR2 is FYEKMQ (reference sequence). This CDR3 contains 14 residues. V lost 5 bases, J lost 3 bases, and 11 bases lay in between. Here the CDR3 reads CASSLYGDNQPQHF. CDR3 DNA: TGTGCCAGCAGCCTCTACGGTGACAATCAGCCCCAGCATTTT. The full variable domain, rest sourced from reference TRBV13 and TRBJ1-5, is AAGVIQSPRHLIKEKRETATLKCYPIPRHDTVYWYQQGPGQDPQFLISFYEKMQSDKGSIPDRFSAQQFSDYHSELNMSSLELGDSALYFCASSLYGDNQPQHFGDGTRLSIL.

V is TRBV29-1 and J is TRBJ1-1; 7 bases are shared with TRBD1. Germline V gene lookup returns CDR1 SQVTM and CDR2 ANQGSEA. V lost 7 bases, J lost 4 bases, and 6 bases stayed unmatched. CDR3 length: 12 residues. CDR3 amino acids: CSALTGSTEAFF. The DNA of the CDR3 is TGCAGCGCCCTGACAGGGTCCACTGAAGCTTTCTTT.

V usage is TRBV20-1 and J usage is TRBJ1-5; 9 bases map to TRBD1. The CDR3 runs to 15 residues. The germline CDR1 and CDR2 sequences are DFQATT and SNEGSKA (reference sequence). The V and J ends lost 3 bases and 5 bases, in that order; junction bases with no gene match: 8. In DNA form, the CDR3 reads TGCAGTGCTAGGATCGGGACAGGGCGGTATCAGCCCCAGCATTTT. Encoded protein: CSARIGTGRYQPQHF.

The chain carries TRBV20-1 and TRBJ2-7; D unclear. The V end lost 0 bases, the J end lost 3 bases, and 12 bases lay between the germline ends. Germline loops: CDR1 DFQATT, CDR2 SNEGSKA (reference sequence). The length of the CDR3 is 14 residues. CDR3 DNA: TGCAGTGCTAGAGACAAGGTCCTCTTCTACGAGCAGTACTTC. Protein sequence: CSARDKVLFYEQYF.

V usage is TRBV29-1 and J usage is TRBJ2-6; the D gene is possibly TRBD1 (6 bases). The ends were cut back, 6 bases at V and 2 bases at J, with 11 bases in the middle. The CDR3 sequence is 14 residues long. Germline V gene sequence: CDR1 SQVTM, CDR2 ANQGSEA. CDR3 protein: CSVGQKTGANVLTF. The CDR3 DNA is TGCAGCGTCGGACAGAAAACTGGGGCCAACGTCCTGACTTTC.

The V call is TRBV10-3, the J call TRBJ2-5; D is possibly TRBD1 or TRBD2 (5 bases each). The V gene's germline CDR1 is ENHRY and CDR2 SYGVKD. Trimming pared 4 bases from V and 0 bases from J, leaving 12 bases between. CDR3 size: 15 residues. The CDR3 is CAISVGGEYQETQYF. The CDR3 DNA sequence: TGTGCCATCAGTGTTGGGGGAGAGTACCAAGAGACCCAGTACTTC.

The sample holds one count of this clonotype. The V and J genes are TRBV5-4 and TRBJ2-3; possible D gene TRBD2, 6 bases. V lost 4 bases, J lost 3 bases, and 12 bases lay in between. CDR3 length: 14 amino acids. The germline CDR1 and CDR2 sequences are SGHNT and YYREEE (reference sequence). The CDR3 coding sequence is TGTGCCAGCAGCCTACCCAGCGGGACAGATACGCAGTATTTT. Protein: CASSLPSGTDTQYF.

The chain recombines TRBV9 with TRBJ2-1; 8 nucleotides align to TRBD2. The CDR3 has 16 residues. The germline CDR1 and CDR2 sequences are SGDLS and YYNGEE. V lost 3 bases and J lost 7; bases outside the gene matches: 12. The CDR3 DNA sequence: TGTGCCAGCAGCGGCGGCGGGAGGTTCCGAATTAATGAGCAGTTCTTC. This codes for CASSGGGRFRINEQFF.

The gene calls are TRBV9 and TRBJ2-7, with 7 bases matching TRBD2. Germline V gene sequence: CDR1 SGDLS, CDR2 YYNGEE. V lost 3 bases to trimming and J lost 7 bases; unmatched junction nucleotides: 10. This CDR3 is 14 amino acids long. The chain's CDR3 is CASSALPEAGEQYF. The CDR3 DNA reads TGTGCCAGCAGCGCCCTCCCCGAAGCGGGGGAGCAGTACTTC.

The chain has TRBV24-1 and TRBJ1-5, with D unclear. This CDR3 region has 13 residues. Trimming removed 3 bases from V and 6 bases from J, with 8 bases in between. Germline V gives CDR1 KGHDR, CDR2 SFDVKD. CDR3 sequence: CATSDPGGQPQHF. In nucleotides, the CDR3 is TGTGCCACCAGTGATCCCGGTGGTCAGCCCCAGCATTTT.

J is TRBJ2-5 and V is TRBV21-1. TRBV21-1 is a listed pseudogene. The CDR3 sequence is 14 residues long. The CDR3 bases are TGTGCCAGCAGCAAACTGAAGAGCAAAGAGACCCAGTACTTC. This codes for CASSKLKSKETQYF.

The V call is TRBV7-2, the J call TRBJ2-5; possibly TRBD1 or TRBD2 for D (5 bases each). The V end was cut by 7 bases, the J end by 7 bases, with 16 bases between. The CDR3 runs 13 residues. CDR1 and CDR2 from the germline V gene are SGHTA and FQGNSA. For the CDR3, the DNA is TGTGCCAGCACCTCTAGGGGTCGGGGGACCCAGTACTTC. Amino acids: CASTSRGRGTQYF.

The V and J genes are TRBV6-1 and TRBJ2-5; 10 bases agree with TRBD1. This CDR3 spans 16 amino acids. Germline V CDR1 and CDR2: MNHNS, SASEGT. V shed 5 bases, J shed 2 bases, and the junction held 8 bases outside the gene matches. CDR3: CASSPTGTGEQETQYF. Written as DNA, the CDR3 is TGTGCCAGCAGTCCCACTGGGACAGGGGAACAAGAGACCCAGTACTTC.

This clonotype was seen a single time. In nucleotides, the CDR3 is TGTGCCAGCAGTTGGGTTAACTATGGCTACACCTTC. Amino acid sequence: CASSWVNYGYTF. The rearrangement joins TRBV12-3 or TRBV12-4 to TRBJ1-2; D remains unclear. V gave up 4 bases and J gave up 1 base, with 4 bases separating them. The CDR3 runs to 12 residues.

This rearrangement joins TRBV29-1 to TRBJ2-5; D gene unclear. The V gene lost 4 bases and the J gene lost 1 base, with 7 bases spanning the gap. Germline lookup yields CDR1 SQVTM and CDR2 ANQGSEA. The CDR3 runs to 12 residues. CDR3 coding DNA: TGCAGCGTTGCACGAAGCCAAGAGACCCAGTACTTC. Translation gives CSVARSQETQYF. The complete variable domain, with remaining parts taken from reference TRBV29-1 and TRBJ2-5, reads SAVISQKPSRDICQRGTSLTIQCQVDSQVTMMFWYRQQPGQSLTLIATANQGSEATYESGFVIDKFPISRPNLTFSTLTVSNMSPEDSSIYLCSVARSQETQYFGPGTRLLVL.

The CDR3 here is CASGKTGTYGYTF. The DNA for the CDR3 is TGTGCCAGCGGTAAGACAGGGACCTATGGCTACACCTTC. The chain couples TRBV12-3 or TRBV12-4 to TRBJ1-2; 7 nucleotides line up with TRBD1. The CDR3 runs to 13 residues. Germline trimming cut 8 bases from V and 4 bases from J; bases unmatched to any gene: 7.

This sequence joins TRBV4-1 and TRBJ2-7; D not certain. This CDR3 comprises 15 residues. Germline V gene data show CDR1 as MGHRA and CDR2 as YSYEKL. Trimming pared 1 base from V and 1 base from J, leaving 11 bases between. Here the CDR3 reads CASSQVARTSYEQYV. The CDR3 DNA follows: TGCGCCAGCAGCCAAGTGGCACGGACGTCCTACGAGCAGTACGTC.

J is TRBJ2-2 and V is TRBV28; D gene unclear. CDR3 length equals 14 residues. The ends were cut back, 4 bases at V and 6 bases at J, with 12 bases in the middle. CDR1 is MDHEN and CDR2 is SYDVKM in the germline V gene. The CDR3 protein is CASSSFRWPGELFF. Written as DNA, the CDR3 is TGTGCCAGCAGTTCTTTTCGGTGGCCCGGGGAGCTGTTTTTT.

The J gene is TRBJ1-1, the V gene TRBV12-3 or TRBV12-4; D is uncertain. The CDR3 consists of 13 residues. The V and J ends lost 5 bases and 4 bases respectively, with 11 bases between them. The CDR3 DNA sequence: TGTGCCAGCAGTCGGGGAGGGAGCACTGAAGCTTTCTTT. Its translation is CASSRGGSTEAFF.

This rearrangement joins TRBV20-1 to TRBJ2-7; a possible D gene is TRBD1 (5 bases). The CDR3 extends over 12 amino acids. V lost 3 bases and J lost 3, with 9 bases in between. Germline CDR1 DFQATT, CDR2 SNEGSKA (reference sequence). CDR3 nucleotides: TGCAGTGCTAGCCCGGACAACTACGAGCAGTACGTC. This translates into CSASPDNYEQYV.

This chain connects TRBV2 to TRBJ2-7; D is uncertain. Germline V gives CDR1 SNHLY, CDR2 FYNNEI. CDR3 length: 13 residues. The V and J ends lost 2 bases and 6 bases respectively, with 11 bases between them. CDR3 region: CASSEMPVAEQYV. CDR3 bases: TGTGCCAGCAGTGAAATGCCCGTCGCCGAGCAGTACGTC.

The chain is built from TRBV30 and TRBJ2-5, with D possibly being TRBD1 (6 bases). Trimming shortened V by 2 bases and J by 1 base, and 8 bases separated the two germline ends. CDR1 is GTSNPN and CDR2 is SVGIG in the germline V gene (reference sequence). CDR3 length: 13 residues. The CDR3 DNA follows: TGTGCCTGGAGTCGGACAGTCCAAGAGACCCAGTACTTC. Translated, it gives CAWSRTVQETQYF.

This chain links TRBV20-1 with TRBJ2-7, with D unclear. The CDR3 length is 13 residues. V was pared by 5 bases and J by 3 bases, with 14 bases between. Germline lookup yields CDR1 DFQATT and CDR2 SNEGSKA (reference sequence). For the CDR3, the DNA is TGCAGTGCTGCCGGGCCTAGGAACTACGAGCAGTACTTC. Residues: CSAAGPRNYEQYF.

The chain joins TRBV27 to TRBJ2-6; 7 bases match TRBD2. Germline CDR1 MNHEY, CDR2 SMNVEV (reference sequence). Losses at the gene ends were 5 bases for V and 4 bases for J; bases not matched to a gene: 8. The CDR3 is 16 amino acids. The CDR3 spells CASSPTGGSGANVLTF. The CDR3 DNA follows: TGTGCCAGCAGTCCTACCGGGGGGTCGGGGGCCAACGTCCTGACTTTC.